The 23 T cell receptor beta chains below were found in one sample sequenced in a study of T-cell reconstitution after alpha-beta-depleted transplantation in children. Unique molecular identifiers were incorporated into the prepared TCRbeta library. In TCRdb, the PCR reads were re-called with MiXCR into one record per CDR3 protein. In the table there are about 500,000 distinct CDR3 sequences, 32% of which are singletons. The input for sequencing was PBMCs from the stem cell graft donor, taken from the stem cell graft. These receptors were collected from a human donor who donated a stem cell graft to a child with aplastic anemia.

This clonotype was observed many times. The gene calls are TRBV24-1 and TRBJ2-6; no clear D. The CDR3 loop spans 15 amino acids. V was shortened by 4 bases and J by 0 bases, with 6 bases between the two germline ends. CDR1 KGHDR and CDR2 SFDVKD come from the germline V gene. The CDR3 spells CATSEGRSGANVLTF. The CDR3, as DNA: TGTGCCACCAGTGAAGGTCGCTCTGGGGCCAACGTCCTGACTTTC.

This clonotype was observed many times. V is TRBV6-4 and J is TRBJ2-3; TRBD2 might be the D (5 bases). Trimming stripped 3 bases from V and 2 bases from J, with 9 bases between. Germline V gene data show CDR1 as MRHNA and CDR2 as SNTAGT. CDR3 size: 14 residues. The CDR3: CASSEGLLTDTQYF. CDR3 nucleotide sequence: TGTGCCAGCAGTGAAGGACTCCTCACAGATACGCAGTATTTT.

This clonotype appeared a few times. The rearrangement uses TRBV19 and TRBJ2-1; D not certain. The V gene lost 5 bases and the J gene lost 0 bases, with 8 bases spanning the gap. CDR3 length: 14 amino acids. CDR1 and CDR2 from the germline V gene are LNHDA and SQIVND (reference sequence). The CDR3, as DNA: TGTGCCAGTAGTCCTCAGGTCTCCTACAATGAGCAGTTCTTC. This sequence encodes CASSPQVSYNEQFF.

V and J are TRBV11-3 and TRBJ2-1; the match to TRBD2 covers 7 bases. V was pared by 2 bases and J by 0 bases, with 10 bases of the junction left unmatched. Germline CDR1 and CDR2: SGHNT and YENEEA. This CDR3 contains 18 residues. CDR3 coding DNA: TGTGCCAGCAGCTTAAAAATAGCGGGTAGAAACTCCTACAATGAGCAGTTCTTC. This encodes CASSLKIAGRNSYNEQFF.

The chain carries TRBV6-2 or TRBV6-3 and TRBJ2-5; perhaps TRBD2 as D (6 bases). Per the germline V gene, CDR1 is MNHEY and CDR2 is SVGEGT. The CDR3 has 14 residues. V lost 5 bases and J lost 4, with 14 bases in between. In nucleotides, the CDR3 is TGTGCCAGCAGTCCTGGAGGGCCCCTAGAGACCCAGTACTTC. Translation gives CASSPGGPLETQYF.

The rearrangement uses TRBV11-1 and TRBJ2-6; TRBD2 matches at 13 bases. Germline V gene lookup returns CDR1 SGHAT and CDR2 FQDESV (reference sequence). The CDR3 extends over 18 amino acids. The J segment lost 1 base and the V segment lost 4 bases, leaving 4 bases of the junction unmatched. The CDR3, as DNA: TGTGCCAGCAGCTCCGGACTAGCGGGAGCGTCTGGGGCCAACGTCCTGACTTTC. It translates to CASSSGLAGASGANVLTF.

This chain joins TRBV27 and TRBJ1-2, with 10 nucleotides matching TRBD1. The CDR3 extends over 14 amino acids. The V segment lost 3 bases and the J segment 7 bases; nucleotides outside the gene matches: 5. In germline, CDR1 is MNHEY, CDR2 SMNVEV (reference sequence). The CDR3 DNA follows: TGTGCCAGCAGTTTTCGGGACAGGGGAGGTGGCTACACCTTC. This sequence encodes CASSFRDRGGGYTF.

The chain links TRBV7-2 to TRBJ2-7, with D unresolved. This CDR3 has 15 residues. V lost 6 bases to trimming and J lost 5 bases, with 20 bases between them. The germline CDR1 and CDR2 sequences are SGHTA and FQGNSA. CDR3 sequence reads: CASSRRPGEVDEQYF. The DNA of the CDR3 is TGTGCCAGCAGTCGACGACCTGGAGAGGTTGACGAGCAGTACTTC.

This clonotype was observed once. In DNA, the CDR3 is TGTGCCAGCAGCTTACCCAGGGCAGAGACCCAGTACTTC. Its translation is CASSLPRAETQYF. The chain has TRBV5-6 and TRBJ2-5, with D maybe TRBD1 (5 bases). Per the germline V gene, CDR1 is SGHDT and CDR2 is YYEEEE. Trimming took 2 bases from V and 4 from J, leaving 9 bases between them. The CDR3 totals 13 residues.

This clonotype has just a few counts. V gene TRBV18 combines with J gene TRBJ2-1; 7 bases fit TRBD2. The germline gives CDR1 KGHSH, CDR2 LQKENI. V dropped 1 base and J dropped 7; count of bases not matched to a gene: 1. The CDR3 extends over 13 amino acids. The CDR3 is CASSPREGNEQFF. CDR3 sequence (DNA): TGTGCCAGCTCACCACGGGAGGGTAATGAGCAGTTCTTC.

This chain uses TRBV5-1 with TRBJ2-3; maybe TRBD2 (5 bases). CDR1 is SGHRS, CDR2 YFSETQ, per germline. V was cut by 3 bases and J by 5 bases, with 16 bases left in between. The CDR3 is 15 amino acids. The CDR3 loop reads CASSSTRSSGDTQYF. The CDR3 DNA sequence: TGCGCCAGCAGCTCCACTAGGTCGAGTGGAGATACGCAGTATTTT.

CDR3 bases: TGTGCCAGCAGTTCGGGACCGTTCTATGGCTACACCTTC. Translated: CASSSGPFYGYTF. This sequence joins TRBV27 and TRBJ1-2; a weak D match, TRBD1 (5 bases). V dropped 4 bases and J dropped 4 bases, with 10 bases sitting between them. CDR3 length: 13 amino acids. Germline values: CDR1 MNHEY, CDR2 SMNVEV (reference sequence).

J is TRBJ1-2 and V is TRBV9; D possibly corresponds to TRBD1 (5 bases). Trimming pared 0 bases from V and 6 bases from J, leaving 9 bases between. The germline V gene has CDR1 SGDLS and CDR2 YYNGEE. The CDR3 runs 13 residues. CDR3 residues: CASSVGPGHGYTF. CDR3 nucleotide sequence: TGTGCCAGCAGCGTAGGTCCAGGGCATGGCTACACCTTC. Looking up the rest from reference TRBV9 and TRBJ1-2 gives the full variable domain: DSGVTQTPKHLITATGQRVTLRCSPRSGDLSVYWYQQSLDQGLQFLIQYYNGEERAKGNILERFSAQQFPDLHSELNLSSLELGDSALYFCASSVGPGHGYTFGSGTRLTVV.

This clonotype was picked up a small number of times. The rearrangement links TRBV12-3 or TRBV12-4 to TRBJ1-1; D is undetermined. The CDR3 has 14 amino acids. Trimming cost V 3 bases and J 1 base, with 9 bases left between them. CDR3 DNA: TGTGCCAGCAGTTTCTCCGCTGCGAACACTGAAGCTTTCTTT. Its translation: CASSFSAANTEAFF.

This clonotype was recorded a few times. V is TRBV15 and J is TRBJ2-7, with D hard to call. Trimming removed 5 bases at V and 9 bases at J, with 17 bases between. CDR1 is LNHNV, CDR2 YYDKDF, per germline (reference sequence). CDR3 length equals 13 residues. CDR3 nucleotides: TGTGCCACCAGCCCCCTAACACACCTTTCGCAGTACTTC. This sequence encodes CATSPLTHLSQYF.

The V gene is TRBV5-1, the J gene TRBJ1-2, with D maybe TRBD1 (5 bases). The V end lost 5 bases, the J end lost 4 bases, and 9 bases lay between the germline ends. The CDR3 length is 12 residues. In germline, CDR1 is SGHRS, CDR2 YFSETQ. CDR3 in DNA: TGCGCCAGCAGACCTGACAGCTATGGCTACACCTTC. Translating it yields CASRPDSYGYTF.

The chain couples TRBV24-1 to TRBJ2-1, with a tentative D call TRBD2 (5 bases). The CDR3 has 15 residues. The germline V gene has CDR1 KGHDR and CDR2 SFDVKD. V was clipped by 12 bases and J by 3 bases, with 20 bases between them. The CDR3 sequence is CAASGAAGDYNEQFF. Written as DNA, the CDR3 is TGTGCCGCCTCAGGTGCCGCCGGGGACTACAATGAGCAGTTCTTC.

This clonotype turned up a few times. The chain links TRBV2 to TRBJ1-4; D may be TRBD1 (5 bases). The CDR3 has 12 residues. Germline CDR1 reads SNHLY; CDR2 reads FYNNEI. The CDR3, as DNA: TGTGGTTACCGGGACCGTCACGAAAAACTGTTTTTT. Its protein product is CGYRDRHEKLFF.

This clonotype was counted only a few times. The J gene is TRBJ1-2, the V gene TRBV5-1; TRBD1 aligns across 7 bases. The CDR3 contains 15 residues. The V segment lost 0 bases and the J segment 5 bases; nucleotides outside the gene matches: 7. Germline V lookup: CDR1 SGHRS, CDR2 YFSETQ. The CDR3 nucleotides are TGCGCCAGCAGCTTGGCAGCAGGGGGTGGTTATGGCTACACCTTC. As protein: CASSLAAGGGYGYTF.

CDR3: CASSLRGLDGYTF. CDR3 sequence (DNA): TGTGCCAGCAGTTTAAGGGGGCTCGATGGCTACACCTTC. The V gene is TRBV12-3 or TRBV12-4, the J gene TRBJ1-2; 7 nucleotides match TRBD1. V lost 2 bases, J lost 6 bases, and 3 bases stayed unmatched. The CDR3 loop spans 13 amino acids.

The V gene is TRBV15, the J gene TRBJ2-2; no clear D gene. Germline-derived CDR1 and CDR2 are LNHNV and YYDKDF (reference sequence). V lost 8 bases, J lost 6 bases, and 19 bases lay in between. CDR3 length equals 15 residues. CDR3: CATRPAERRAGELFF. Written as DNA, the CDR3 is TGTGCCACCCGACCGGCGGAGCGAAGAGCCGGGGAGCTGTTTTTT. Full variable domain (rest looked up from reference TRBV15 and TRBJ2-2): DAMVIQNPRYQVTQFGKPVTLSCSQTLNHNVMYWYQQKSSQAPKLLFHYYDKDFNNEADTPDNFQSRRPNTSFCFLDIRSPGLGDTAMYLCATRPAERRAGELFFGEGSRLTVL.

The V and J genes are TRBV7-9 and TRBJ1-1, with TRBD1 matching over 7 bases. This CDR3 has 15 amino acids. Germline-derived CDR1 and CDR2 are SEHNR and FQNEAQ (reference sequence). V dropped 2 bases and J dropped 3; count of bases not matched to a gene: 6. DNA for the CDR3: TGTGCCAGCAGCTTATCGGACAGGAAATACACTGAAGCTTTCTTT. The encoded protein is CASSLSDRKYTEAFF.

V gene TRBV20-1 combines with J gene TRBJ1-2; unclear D gene. The germline V and J ends were trimmed by 0 bases and 5 bases, with 4 bases remaining between them. The CDR3 covers 11 residues. Germline loops: CDR1 DFQATT, CDR2 SNEGSKA (reference sequence). Written as DNA, the CDR3 is TGCAGTGCTAGAGAATCGTATGGCTACACCTTC. Protein: CSARESYGYTF.